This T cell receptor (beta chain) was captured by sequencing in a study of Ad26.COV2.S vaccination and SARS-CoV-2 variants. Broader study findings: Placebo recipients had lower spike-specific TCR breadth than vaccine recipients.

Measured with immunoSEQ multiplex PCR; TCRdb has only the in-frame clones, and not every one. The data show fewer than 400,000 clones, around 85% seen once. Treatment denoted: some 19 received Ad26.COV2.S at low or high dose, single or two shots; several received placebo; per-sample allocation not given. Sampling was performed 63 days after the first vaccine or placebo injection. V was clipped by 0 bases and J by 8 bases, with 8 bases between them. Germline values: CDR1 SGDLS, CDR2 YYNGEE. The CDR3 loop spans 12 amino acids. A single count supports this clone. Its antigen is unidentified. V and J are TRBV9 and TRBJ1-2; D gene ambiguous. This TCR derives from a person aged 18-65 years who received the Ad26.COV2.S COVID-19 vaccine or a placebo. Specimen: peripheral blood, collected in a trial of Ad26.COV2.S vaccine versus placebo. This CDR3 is CASSVGASGYTF. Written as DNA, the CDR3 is TGTGCCAGCAGCGTAGGAGCATCGGGCTACACCTTC.